These 21 T cell receptor beta chains share one sample of origin, sequenced in a study of T cell repertoires in ileal Crohn's disease. Assay: immunoSEQ multiplex PCR; the TCRdb copy retains only in-frame clones and omits some. The sample lists approximately 29,000 clones; 80% to 85% were seen once. The specimen sequenced was ileal tissue. The source of these receptors is an adult with Crohn's disease.

CDR3 in DNA: TGTGCCAGCAGCCCGAGGGAGGGTTGGCATGGCTACACCTTC. This translates into CASSPREGWHGYTF. This chain links TRBV7-9 with TRBJ1-2, with D uncertain. Per the germline V gene, CDR1 is SEHNR and CDR2 is FQNEAQ (reference sequence). V lost 5 bases, J lost 6 bases, and 16 bases lay in between. The CDR3 is made up of 14 amino acids.

This sequence joins TRBV5-1 and TRBJ2-3, with a weak D call TRBD2 (5 bases). Per germline, CDR1 SGHRS and CDR2 YFSETQ. V lost 6 bases and J 4 bases, leaving 9 bases between the germline ends. The CDR3 covers 12 residues. CDR3 DNA sequence: TGCGCCAGCACACTAGGCCCAGATACGCAGTATTTT. Translation: CASTLGPDTQYF.

The rearrangement links TRBV4-3 to TRBJ2-1; possible D gene TRBD2, 5 bases. Looked up from germline, CDR1 is LGHNA and CDR2 is YSLEER. Trimming shortened V by 0 bases and J by 8 bases, and 14 bases separated the two germline ends. The CDR3 runs 15 residues. CDR3 residues: CASSQDGVGIYEQFF. Written as DNA, the CDR3 is TGCGCCAGCAGCCAAGACGGGGTGGGCATCTATGAGCAGTTCTTC.

V gene TRBV6-5 combines with J gene TRBJ1-5; 7 bases fit TRBD1. Per the germline V gene, CDR1 is MNHEY and CDR2 is SVGAGI. Trimming cost V 5 bases and J 0 bases; bases outside gene matches: 4. The CDR3 is made up of 15 amino acids. The CDR3 DNA follows: TGTGCCAGCAGTCGGGACAGAGATAGCAATCAGCCCCAGCATTTT. It yields the protein CASSRDRDSNQPQHF.

The gene calls are TRBV5-6 and TRBJ1-6; 10 positions match TRBD1. The CDR3 covers 16 residues. V gave up 0 bases and J gave up 11 bases; unmatched junction bases: 8. Germline V gene data show CDR1 as SGHDT and CDR2 as YYEEEE. The CDR3 loop reads CASSLAPDRGSAPLHF. CDR3 nucleotide sequence: TGTGCCAGCAGCTTGGCCCCGGACAGGGGGTCCGCACCCCTCCACTTT. The full variable domain, its missing parts supplied by reference TRBV5-6 and TRBJ1-6, is DAGVTQSPTHLIKTRGQQVTLRCSPKSGHDTVSWYQQALGQGPQFIFQYYEEEERQRGNFPDRFSGHQFPNYSSELNVNALLLGDSALYLCASSLAPDRGSAPLHFGNGTRLTVT.

The V and J genes are TRBV11-2 and TRBJ1-1; no firm D call. V lost 5 bases and J 0 bases, leaving 7 bases between the germline ends. The CDR3 contains 13 residues. Germline values: CDR1 SGHAT, CDR2 FQNNGV. The CDR3 reads CASSPTLNTEAFF. DNA for the CDR3: TGTGCCAGCAGCCCCACACTGAACACTGAAGCTTTCTTT.

The chain carries TRBV7-9 and TRBJ1-6, with 10 nucleotides matching TRBD1. Germline trimming cut 4 bases from V and 7 bases from J; bases unmatched to any gene: 4. Germline lookup yields CDR1 SEHNR and CDR2 FQNEAQ (reference sequence). This CDR3 spans 15 amino acids. This CDR3 reads CASSSWTGGNSPLHF. DNA for the CDR3: TGTGCCAGCAGCTCGTGGACAGGGGGGAATTCACCCCTCCACTTT. Full variable domain (missing parts from reference TRBV7-9 and TRBJ1-6): DTGVSQNPRHKITKRGQNVTFRCDPISEHNRLYWYRQTLGQGPEFLTYFQNEAQLEKSRLLSDRFSAERPKGSFSTLEIQRTEQGDSAMYLCASSSWTGGNSPLHFGNGTRLTVT.

This clone was counted between two and nine times. The chain combines TRBV7-9 with TRBJ2-1; 7 bases align to TRBD1. V lost 5 bases to trimming and J lost 8 bases; unmatched junction nucleotides: 12. This CDR3 spans 15 amino acids. Germline V gene lookup returns CDR1 SEHNR and CDR2 FQNEAQ (reference sequence). The CDR3 loop is CASSPGGPPKDEQFF. CDR3 DNA sequence: TGTGCCAGCAGCCCAGGGGGACCCCCGAAGGATGAGCAGTTCTTC.

The rearrangement uses TRBV15 and TRBJ1-1; D gene ambiguous. Per the germline V gene, CDR1 is LNHNV and CDR2 is YYDKDF (reference sequence). The CDR3 has 13 amino acids. Trimming pared 8 bases from V and 1 base from J, leaving 11 bases between. CDR3 loop: CATGGARNTEAFF. The DNA of the CDR3 is TGTGCCACCGGCGGTGCGAGGAACACTGAAGCTTTCTTT.

The rearrangement joins TRBV7-9 to TRBJ1-2, with D perhaps TRBD1 (6 bases). This CDR3 is 14 amino acids long. The V end was cut by 5 bases, the J end by 0 bases, with 10 bases between. Germline assignment: CDR1 SEHNR and CDR2 FQNEAQ (reference sequence). For the CDR3, the DNA is TGTGCCAGCAGCCGCGGACAGACTAACTATGGCTACACCTTC. It yields the protein CASSRGQTNYGYTF. Combining the CDR3 with reference TRBV7-9 and TRBJ1-2 gives the whole variable domain DTGVSQNPRHKITKRGQNVTFRCDPISEHNRLYWYRQTLGQGPEFLTYFQNEAQLEKSRLLSDRFSAERPKGSFSTLEIQRTEQGDSAMYLCASSRGQTNYGYTFGSGTRLTVV.

This clone occurred a few times. The chain employs TRBV4-3 and TRBJ2-6; D perhaps matches TRBD2 (5 bases). Per germline, CDR1 LGHNA and CDR2 YSLEER. CDR3 length: 17 residues. V gave up 0 bases and J gave up 2 bases, with 11 bases separating them. The CDR3 coding sequence is TGCGCCAGCAGCCAAGATGGGTCGGAGGCTGGGGCCAACGTCCTGACTTTC. Protein: CASSQDGSEAGANVLTF.

This clone is deemed medium-sized. The chain is built from TRBV5-4 and TRBJ2-5, with 15 positions matching TRBD2. V lost 2 bases and J lost 2; bases outside the gene matches: 1. Looked up from germline, CDR1 is SGHNT and CDR2 is YYREEE (reference sequence). There are 16 residues in the CDR3. The CDR3 loop is CASSLGTSGGQETQYF. CDR3 DNA sequence: TGTGCCAGCAGCTTAGGGACTAGCGGGGGGCAAGAGACCCAGTACTTC.

The rearrangement links TRBV9 to TRBJ1-4; D ambiguous. CDR3 length equals 15 residues. V lost 4 bases and J lost 2, with 12 bases in between. Germline V CDR1 and CDR2: SGDLS, YYNGEE. In DNA, the CDR3 is TGTGCCAGCAGCCCTTCCGGGAGGACTAATGAAAAACTGTTTTTT. Its protein is CASSPSGRTNEKLFF. The complete variable domain, with remaining parts taken from reference TRBV9 and TRBJ1-4, reads DSGVTQTPKHLITATGQRVTLRCSPRSGDLSVYWYQQSLDQGLQFLIQYYNGEERAKGNILERFSAQQFPDLHSELNLSSLELGDSALYFCASSPSGRTNEKLFFGSGTQLSVL.

The table lists this clone with a count of one. The rearrangement links TRBV13 to TRBJ1-5, with D possibly being TRBD1 (5 bases). The V end was cut by 3 bases, the J end by 10 bases, with 13 bases between. CDR1 is PRHDT and CDR2 is FYEKMQ in the germline V gene (reference sequence). This CDR3 contains 13 residues. In DNA, the CDR3 is TGTGCCAGCAGCTTGGGGCGTATCGGACCCCAGCATTTT. It yields the protein CASSLGRIGPQHF.

V gene TRBV6-6 combines with J gene TRBJ1-1; D is uncertain. The V end lost 6 bases, the J end lost 1 base, and 3 bases lay between the germline ends. Germline CDR1 is MNHNY and CDR2 is SVGAGI (reference sequence). The CDR3 is 11 amino acids. The CDR3 region is CASRQNTEAFF. The CDR3 DNA follows: TGTGCCAGCAGACAGAACACTGAAGCTTTCTTT.

The sample holds one count of this clone. The gene calls are TRBV30 and TRBJ1-6, with a weak D call TRBD1 (5 bases). V was shortened by 4 bases and J by 4 bases, with 8 bases between the two germline ends. The germline CDR1 and CDR2 sequences are GTSNPN and SVGIG (reference sequence). The CDR3 length is 13 residues. This CDR3 reads CAWMQGYNSPLHF. The CDR3 coding sequence is TGTGCCTGGATGCAGGGATATAATTCACCCCTCCACTTT.

The chain combines TRBV6-5 with TRBJ1-6; unclear D gene. Looked up from germline, CDR1 is MNHEY and CDR2 is SVGAGI. Trimming shortened V by 4 bases and J by 0 bases, and 7 bases separated the two germline ends. The CDR3 consists of 15 residues. Here the CDR3 reads CASSSHSSYNSPLHF. The CDR3 region has the DNA TGTGCCAGCAGTTCACACAGCTCCTATAATTCACCCCTCCACTTT.

The chain joins TRBV29-1 to TRBJ2-7; 7 bases align to TRBD2. Unmatched junction bases numbered 11, after V lost 5 bases and J lost 4 bases. Germline V CDR1 and CDR2: SQVTM, ANQGSEA. The length of the CDR3 is 14 residues. CDR3 sequence (DNA): TGCAGCGTTCGGCTAGCGGCCGGGGGGTACGAGCAGTACTTC. Protein: CSVRLAAGGYEQYF.

Only a few counts were recorded for this clone. The chain joins TRBV19 to TRBJ2-7; tentative D call: TRBD1 (6 bases). The CDR3 is 14 residues long. The V gene lost 3 bases and the J gene lost 2 bases, with 11 bases spanning the gap. CDR1 and CDR2 from the germline V gene are LNHDA and SQIVND (reference sequence). The CDR3 sequence is CASSISPGAYEQYF. The DNA of the CDR3 is TGTGCCAGTAGTATCTCCCCAGGGGCCTACGAGCAGTACTTC.

The chain has TRBV4-1 and TRBJ1-1; perhaps TRBD1 as D (5 bases). The V end lost 4 bases, the J end lost 4 bases, and 10 bases lay between the germline ends. Germline loops: CDR1 MGHRA, CDR2 YSYEKL. The CDR3 sequence is 13 residues long. In DNA, the CDR3 is TGCGCCAGCAGCCTCAGGGAAGTCACTGAAGCTTTCTTT. Its protein is CASSLREVTEAFF.

This chain links TRBV29-1 with TRBJ2-7; 9 nucleotides line up with TRBD1. Looked up from germline, CDR1 is SQVTM and CDR2 is ANQGSEA. This CDR3 is built from 12 residues. V lost 5 bases and J lost 5; bases outside the gene matches: 4. Here the CDR3 DNA reads TGCAGCGTTTCAGGGACAGGGAACGAGCAGTACTTC. Translating gives CSVSGTGNEQYF.